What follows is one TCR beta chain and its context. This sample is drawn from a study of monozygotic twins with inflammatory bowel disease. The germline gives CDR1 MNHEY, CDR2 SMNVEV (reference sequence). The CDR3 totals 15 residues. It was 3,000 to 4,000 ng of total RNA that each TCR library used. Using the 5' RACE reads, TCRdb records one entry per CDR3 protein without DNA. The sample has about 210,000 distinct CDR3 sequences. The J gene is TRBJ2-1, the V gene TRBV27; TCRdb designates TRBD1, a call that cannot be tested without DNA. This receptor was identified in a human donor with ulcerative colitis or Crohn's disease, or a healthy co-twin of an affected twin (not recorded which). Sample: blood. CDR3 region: CASSRAGAGSNEQFF.